Below, 24 T cell receptor beta chains from the same sample are listed, as sequenced in a study of blood T cell repertoires in COVID-19. Assay used: immunoSEQ multiplex PCR; TCRdb lists only in-frame clones, some missing. The sample lists 85,000 to 130,000 clones, 92% occurring once. Input material: peripheral blood. Receptor source: a man aged 65 to 79 with acute or convalescent COVID-19.

The rearrangement uses TRBV29-1 and TRBJ1-4; D is uncertain. The CDR3 sequence is 14 residues long. CDR1 is SQVTM and CDR2 is ANQGSEA in the germline V gene. The V end was cut by 4 bases, the J end by 8 bases, with 17 bases between. The CDR3 region is CSVAERGSSEKLFF. CDR3 sequence (DNA): TGCAGCGTTGCCGAGCGGGGTTCGTCGGAAAAACTGTTTTTT.

This clone was detected many times. This chain connects TRBV4-1 to TRBJ2-7; D is possibly TRBD2 (5 bases). Germline loops: CDR1 MGHRA, CDR2 YSYEKL. With 1 base removed from V and 3 bases from J, the gap between germline ends came to 16 bases. The length of the CDR3 is 16 residues. CDR3 sequence: CASSQATPFRGYEQYF. For the CDR3, the DNA is TGCGCCAGCAGCCAAGCCACGCCATTTCGGGGCTACGAGCAGTACTTC.

In its sample, this clone was seen a few times. The V gene is TRBV7-9, the J gene TRBJ2-2; tentatively, D is TRBD2 (6 bases). Trimming removed 3 bases at V and 7 bases at J, with 12 bases between. The CDR3 runs 14 residues. Germline-derived CDR1 and CDR2 are SEHNR and FQNEAQ (reference sequence). CDR3 in amino acids: CASSFRGTLGELFF. The CDR3 DNA reads as TGTGCCAGCAGCTTTCGGGGGACCCTCGGGGAGCTGTTTTTT.

The chain joins TRBV7-6 to TRBJ2-1; tentatively, D is TRBD1 (5 bases). Trimming shortened V by 1 base and J by 5 bases, and 12 bases separated the two germline ends. The CDR3 has 15 residues. Germline CDR1 and CDR2: SGHVS and FNYEAQ. Written as DNA, the CDR3 is TGTGCCAGCAGCTTAGGGACAAGTCTGCACAATGAGCAGTTCTTC. It encodes CASSLGTSLHNEQFF.

The V and J genes are TRBV24-1 and TRBJ2-1; D may be TRBD1 (5 bases). V lost 1 base, J lost 3 bases, and 12 bases lay in between. In germline, CDR1 is KGHDR, CDR2 SFDVKD. The CDR3 length is 16 residues. The CDR3 nucleotides are TGTGCCACCAGTGATTTCGCCAGGGCCAGCTACAATGAGCAGTTCTTC. As protein: CATSDFARASYNEQFF.

The chain employs TRBV13 and TRBJ1-1; D not certain. CDR1 and CDR2 (germline): PRHDT, FYEKMQ (reference sequence). The CDR3 consists of 13 residues. V was clipped by 1 base and J by 6 bases, with 9 bases between them. The chain's CDR3 is CASSLEGRAEAFF. The CDR3 region has the DNA TGTGCCAGCAGCTTAGAAGGCCGGGCTGAAGCTTTCTTT.

The rearrangement uses TRBV27 and TRBJ2-1; 8 bases are shared with TRBD2. Germline loops: CDR1 MNHEY, CDR2 SMNVEV (reference sequence). Trimming took 5 bases from V and 0 from J; bases not matched to a gene: 3. CDR3 length: 15 residues. CDR3 sequence (DNA): TGTGCCAGCAGTCGGGGACTAGTCTCCTACAATGAGCAGTTCTTC. Its translation: CASSRGLVSYNEQFF.

This rearrangement joins TRBV25-1 to TRBJ2-3; 9 nucleotides line up with TRBD2. This CDR3 contains 15 residues. Germline V lookup: CDR1 MGHDK, CDR2 SYGVNS. The V gene end was trimmed by 5 bases and the J gene end by 2 bases; junction bases not matched to a gene: 5. The CDR3 region is CASSKGLALTDTQYF. DNA of the CDR3: TGTGCCAGCAGTAAGGGACTAGCCCTCACAGATACGCAGTATTTT. The full variable domain, completed using reference TRBV25-1 and TRBJ2-3, is EADIYQTPRYLVIGTGKKITLECSQTMGHDKMYWYQQDPGMELHLIHYSYGVNSTEKGDLSSESTVSRIRTEHFPLTLESARPSHTSQYLCASSKGLALTDTQYFGPGTRLTVL.

The chain links TRBV7-9 to TRBJ1-6, with D tentatively TRBD1 (6 bases). Germline V gene data show CDR1 as SEHNR and CDR2 as FQNEAQ (reference sequence). Trimming pared 0 bases from V and 9 bases from J, leaving 15 bases between. This CDR3 has 16 amino acids. CDR3 coding DNA: TGTGCCAGCAGCTTAGCAGGTACAGGGCTTACTTCACCCCTCCACTTT. It specifies CASSLAGTGLTSPLHF.

The gene calls are TRBV5-1 and TRBJ2-1, with 10 nucleotides matching TRBD2. Per the germline V gene, CDR1 is SGHRS and CDR2 is YFSETQ. The junction had 4 bases not matched to a gene; V was cut back by 4 bases and J by 3 bases. This CDR3 has 15 residues. The CDR3 DNA follows: TGCGCCAGCAGCGAACTAGCGGGGAGCTACAATGAGCAGTTCTTC. Translating gives CASSELAGSYNEQFF.

The J gene is TRBJ1-5, the V gene TRBV6-5, with no clear D. This CDR3 has 13 amino acids. Trimming removed 6 bases at V and 9 bases at J, with 15 bases between. In germline, CDR1 is MNHEY, CDR2 SVGAGI. Here the CDR3 reads CASSRTGSGPQHF. DNA of the CDR3: TGTGCCAGCAGCCGGACGGGATCAGGGCCCCAGCATTTT.

CDR3 region: CASSLNLQETQYF. In nucleotides, the CDR3 is TGTGCCAGCAGCTTAAACTTACAAGAGACCCAGTACTTC. The rearrangement links TRBV7-2 to TRBJ2-5; D gene uncertain. V was shortened by 2 bases and J by 2 bases, with 6 bases between the two germline ends. Germline CDR1 reads SGHTA; CDR2 reads FQGNSA. The CDR3 runs to 13 residues.

The chain uses TRBV7-8 and TRBJ1-1; no definite D call. V was shortened by 5 bases and J by 4 bases, with 17 bases between the two germline ends. The CDR3 spans 15 residues. CDR1 and CDR2 from the germline V gene are SGHVS and FQNEAQ. This CDR3 is CASSLRGGEGTEAFF. CDR3 bases: TGTGCCAGCAGCCTACGGGGTGGGGAGGGCACTGAAGCTTTCTTT.

The chain recombines TRBV19 with TRBJ1-4; weak D call: TRBD1 (5 bases). This CDR3 spans 14 amino acids. The V and J ends lost 3 bases and 5 bases respectively, with 10 bases between them. The V gene's germline CDR1 is LNHDA and CDR2 SQIVND (reference sequence). As DNA, the CDR3 is TGTGCCAGTAGTATTTGGCAGGGAAATGAAAAACTGTTTTTT. Protein product: CASSIWQGNEKLFF.

The CDR3: CASSQDDRANEKLFF. For the CDR3, the DNA is TGTGCCAGCAGCCAAGATGACAGGGCTAATGAAAAACTGTTTTTT. The genes are TRBV3-1 (or the pseudogene TRBV3-2) and TRBJ1-4; 7 nucleotides align to TRBD1. V shed 0 bases and J 3 bases; nucleotides not matched to a gene: 1. Germline-derived CDR1 and CDR2 are LGHDT and YNNKEL (reference sequence). This CDR3 spans 15 amino acids.

J is TRBJ2-1 and V is TRBV15; 11 bases align to TRBD1. Germline lookup yields CDR1 LNHNV and CDR2 YYDKDF (reference sequence). The CDR3 is 16 residues long. V was clipped by 2 bases and J by 3 bases; unmatched bases: 3. CDR3 DNA: TGTGCCACCAGCAGACCCGGGACAGGGGGCTACAATGAGCAGTTCTTC. Its translation: CATSRPGTGGYNEQFF.

V gene TRBV29-1 combines with J gene TRBJ1-5, with 7 bases lining up with TRBD1. The V segment lost 4 bases and the J segment 9 bases; nucleotides outside the gene matches: 9. This CDR3 is built from 13 residues. Per germline, CDR1 SQVTM and CDR2 ANQGSEA. As DNA, the CDR3 is TGCAGCGTTGGTTTTAACAGGGGAATGCCCCAGCATTTT. It codes for CSVGFNRGMPQHF.

This clone was picked up a small number of times. The V call is TRBV2, the J call TRBJ1-1; TRBD1 matches 9 bases. Germline lookup yields CDR1 SNHLY and CDR2 FYNNEI. The CDR3 is made up of 15 amino acids. The J segment lost 1 base and the V segment lost 7 bases, leaving 7 bases of the junction unmatched. CDR3 sequence: CASKRQGGANTEAFF. The CDR3 DNA is TGTGCCAGCAAGAGACAGGGGGGGGCGAACACTGAAGCTTTCTTT.

The chain carries TRBV2 and TRBJ1-5; D is undetermined. This CDR3 comprises 14 residues. V was pared by 2 bases and J by 0 bases, with 5 bases between. Germline loops: CDR1 SNHLY, CDR2 FYNNEI. The DNA of the CDR3 is TGTGCCAGCAGTGAATTCGGTAGCAATCAGCCCCAGCATTTT. It yields the protein CASSEFGSNQPQHF.

V and J are TRBV30 and TRBJ2-5, with TRBD2 matching 8 bases. The germline gives CDR1 GTSNPN, CDR2 SVGIG (reference sequence). The junction had 7 bases not matched to a gene; V was cut back by 5 bases and J by 5 bases. The CDR3 is 13 residues long. As DNA, the CDR3 is TGTGCCTGGGATCCGGGGGGGGCCGAGACCCAGTACTTC. This translates into CAWDPGGAETQYF.

J is TRBJ2-7 and V is TRBV6-2 or TRBV6-3, with a weak D call TRBD2 (5 bases). This CDR3 is built from 16 residues. V lost 4 bases, J lost 5 bases, and 21 bases lay in between. CDR1 is MNHEY and CDR2 is SVGEGT in the germline V gene. Here the CDR3 DNA reads TGTGCCAGCAGTTCCCAGGACTCTCTACATCCCCACGAGCAGTACTTC. It encodes CASSSQDSLHPHEQYF.

This chain links TRBV10-3 with TRBJ1-1; 7 positions agree with TRBD1. In germline, CDR1 is ENHRY, CDR2 SYGVKD. The V segment lost 2 bases and the J segment 1 base; nucleotides outside the gene matches: 1. This CDR3 contains 14 residues. Written as DNA, the CDR3 is TGTGCCATCAGTGAGAACAGGGGGAACACTGAAGCTTTCTTT. Amino acids: CAISENRGNTEAFF.

This clone was seen only once. This chain joins TRBV18 and TRBJ1-4; D not certain. V was pared by 8 bases and J by 0 bases, with 19 bases between. The CDR3 length is 17 residues. Per the germline V gene, CDR1 is KGHSH and CDR2 is LQKENI. The CDR3 spells CASTRLGSPATNEKLFF. DNA for the CDR3: TGTGCCAGCACCCGACTCGGCAGCCCTGCAACTAATGAAAAACTGTTTTTT.

The chain employs TRBV5-1 and TRBJ2-2; 14 positions agree with TRBD2. Germline V gene sequence: CDR1 SGHRS, CDR2 YFSETQ. The CDR3 is 17 residues long. J lost 5 bases, V lost 2 bases, and 5 bases had no gene match. The CDR3 region is CASSFATSGRATGELFF. The CDR3 DNA reads TGCGCCAGCAGCTTTGCGACTAGCGGGAGGGCGACCGGGGAGCTGTTTTTT.